These T cell receptor beta chains were read from a single sample in a study of CD8 T cells in Susac syndrome. TCRdb used MiXCR to reprocess the immunoSEQ multiplex PCR reads, holding one entry per CDR3 protein. This sample yields approximately 280,000 distinct CDR3 sequences, of which approximately 84% are seen a single time; over 0.09% belongs to the top ten. The specimen sequenced was CD8+ T cells from PBMCs. Receptors were obtained from a human donor with multiple sclerosis. The CDR3 runs from the conserved cysteine through the conserved F or W. Each record gives: D gene, clone size, V gene, J gene, CDR3 DNA, CDR3 protein. A D gene is named only where the DNA matches it firmly. Size values are once, few and many counts, or a class for expanded clones, and some rows have none.

d_call: NA; clone_size: NA; v_call: TRBV3-1; j_call: TRBJ1-2; cdr3_nt: TGTGCCAGCAGCCAAGTTACGGGGAAGTATGGCTACACCTTC; cdr3_aa: CASSQVTGKYGYTF
d_call: NA; clone_size: NA; v_call: TRBV9; j_call: TRBJ1-3; cdr3_nt: TGTGCCAGCAGCGTAGGGGGGGATGGAAACACCATATATTTT; cdr3_aa: CASSVGGDGNTIYF
d_call: TRBD2; clone_size: NA; v_call: TRBV4-1; j_call: TRBJ2-1; cdr3_nt: TGCGCCAGCAGCCAAGTAGGACTAGCGGGAGGGCGGTCCTACAATGAGCAGTTCTTC; cdr3_aa: CASSQVGLAGGRSYNEQFF
d_call: TRBD1; clone_size: NA; v_call: TRBV20-1; j_call: TRBJ1-5; cdr3_nt: TGCAGTGCTAGAGATGGGTGGGGACAGCATAATCAGCCCCAGCATTTT; cdr3_aa: CSARDGWGQHNQPQHF
d_call: NA; clone_size: NA; v_call: TRBV7-2; j_call: TRBJ2-7; cdr3_nt: TGTGCCAGCAGGAAATTCCGGACTAACGACGAGCAGTACTTC; cdr3_aa: CASRKFRTNDEQYF
d_call: TRBD2; clone_size: once; v_call: TRBV9; j_call: TRBJ2-3; cdr3_nt: TGTGCCAGCAGCGCGAAACCGGGACTAGGGGCGACAGATACGCAGTATTTT; cdr3_aa: CASSAKPGLGATDTQYF
d_call: TRBD1; clone_size: few; v_call: TRBV27; j_call: TRBJ1-5; cdr3_nt: TGTGCCAGCAGTTTAGTACAGGGGGGACAGCCCCAGCATTTT; cdr3_aa: CASSLVQGGQPQHF
d_call: NA; clone_size: NA; v_call: TRBV30; j_call: TRBJ2-1; cdr3_nt: TGTGCCTGGAGTGTCGTAGCGCCGCCTTACAATGAGCAGTTCTTC; cdr3_aa: CAWSVVAPPYNEQFF
d_call: TRBD1; clone_size: NA; v_call: TRBV29-1; j_call: TRBJ1-1; cdr3_nt: TGCAGCGTGGACAGGGGAGGGACTGAAGCTTTCTTT; cdr3_aa: CSVDRGGTEAFF
d_call: NA; clone_size: NA; v_call: TRBV7-9; j_call: TRBJ2-7; cdr3_nt: TGTGCCAGCAGCTTAGCTACAGGGCAATCCTACGAGCAGTACTTC; cdr3_aa: CASSLATGQSYEQYF
d_call: NA; clone_size: few; v_call: TRBV5-1; j_call: TRBJ2-3; cdr3_nt: TGCGCCAGCAGCTTGGAAGGCGCATTGACAGATACGCAGTATTTT; cdr3_aa: CASSLEGALTDTQYF
d_call: NA; clone_size: NA; v_call: TRBV27; j_call: TRBJ2-5; cdr3_nt: TGTGCCAGCAGTTTGGGGAACGGGTACCAAGAGACCCAGTACTTC; cdr3_aa: CASSLGNGYQETQYF
d_call: NA; clone_size: few; v_call: TRBV5-7; j_call: TRBJ2-1; cdr3_nt: TGTGCCAGCACCCCCGGGAGCTCCTACAATGAGCAGTTCTTC; cdr3_aa: CASTPGSSYNEQFF
d_call: NA; clone_size: NA; v_call: TRBV6-2/TRBV6-3; j_call: TRBJ2-7; cdr3_nt: TGTGCCAGCAGTTACTCGCGGGGCATCTACGAGCAGTACTTC; cdr3_aa: CASSYSRGIYEQYF
d_call: TRBD2; clone_size: once; v_call: TRBV28; j_call: TRBJ2-7; cdr3_nt: TGTGCCAGCAGTTTTGACCCGGGACTAGCGGTGATCAGTTCCTACGAGCAGTACTTC; cdr3_aa: CASSFDPGLAVISSYEQYF
d_call: NA; clone_size: NA; v_call: TRBV12-5; j_call: TRBJ2-3; cdr3_nt: TGTGCTGGCGGGACTTCCACAGATACGCAGTATTTT; cdr3_aa: CAGGTSTDTQYF
d_call: TRBD2; clone_size: NA; v_call: TRBV29-1; j_call: TRBJ2-1; cdr3_nt: TGCAGCGTTGAAGGCCGGAACGGGAGGCCCTACAATGAGCAGTTCTTC; cdr3_aa: CSVEGRNGRPYNEQFF
d_call: NA; clone_size: once; v_call: TRBV2; j_call: TRBJ2-1; cdr3_nt: TGTGCCAGAAACAGCGATGAGCAGTTCTTC; cdr3_aa: CARNSDEQFF
d_call: TRBD2; clone_size: once; v_call: TRBV7-9; j_call: TRBJ2-3; cdr3_nt: TGTGCCAGCAGCATCACTAGCGGTCACACAGATACGCAGTATTTT; cdr3_aa: CASSITSGHTDTQYF
d_call: TRBD2; clone_size: NA; v_call: TRBV5-8; j_call: TRBJ2-7; cdr3_nt: TGTGCCAGCAGCTTGGCCGGGACTAGCGGGATGCTCTCCTACGAGCAGTACTTC; cdr3_aa: CASSLAGTSGMLSYEQYF
d_call: TRBD2; clone_size: NA; v_call: TRBV20-1; j_call: TRBJ2-1; cdr3_nt: TGCAGTGCTCCTCTACTAGCGGGACTATACAATGAGCAGTTCTTC; cdr3_aa: CSAPLLAGLYNEQFF
d_call: NA; clone_size: NA; v_call: TRBV9; j_call: TRBJ2-3; cdr3_nt: TGTGCCAGCAGCCCCGTCCCACGGACAGATACGCAGTATTTT; cdr3_aa: CASSPVPRTDTQYF
d_call: NA; clone_size: NA; v_call: TRBV28; j_call: TRBJ1-5; cdr3_nt: TGTGCCAGCAGCATACAGGGATGGATCCATCAGCCCCAGCATTTT; cdr3_aa: CASSIQGWIHQPQHF
d_call: NA; clone_size: NA; v_call: TRBV11-2; j_call: TRBJ2-7; cdr3_nt: TGTGCCAGCAGCTTACAAACCTCCTACGAGCAGTACTTC; cdr3_aa: CASSLQTSYEQYF
d_call: NA; clone_size: once; v_call: TRBV7-9; j_call: TRBJ2-1; cdr3_nt: TGTGCCAGCAGCTTAGGTAAGGCCGACGAGCAGTTCTTC; cdr3_aa: CASSLGKADEQFF
d_call: TRBD1; clone_size: NA; v_call: TRBV3-1; j_call: TRBJ2-7; cdr3_nt: TGTGCCAGCACCCCGGGACAGGGACCCTACGAGCAGTACTTC; cdr3_aa: CASTPGQGPYEQYF
d_call: NA; clone_size: NA; v_call: TRBV19; j_call: TRBJ1-5; cdr3_nt: TGTGCCAGTACCACTCGGGAGTATGGACAGCCCCAGCATTTT; cdr3_aa: CASTTREYGQPQHF
d_call: NA; clone_size: NA; v_call: TRBV6-1; j_call: TRBJ1-5; cdr3_nt: TGTGCCAGCAGTGAATTGCAGGGGTTCAGCAATCAGCCCCAGCATTTT; cdr3_aa: CASSELQGFSNQPQHF
d_call: TRBD1; clone_size: few; v_call: TRBV19; j_call: TRBJ1-1; cdr3_nt: TGTGCCAGTAGTCCCGGGACAGTCACTGAAGCTTTCTTT; cdr3_aa: CASSPGTVTEAFF
d_call: NA; clone_size: NA; v_call: TRBV6-5; j_call: TRBJ1-2; cdr3_nt: TGTGCCAGCAGTTACTCGTTCGGGGGAGACTATGGCTACACCTTC; cdr3_aa: CASSYSFGGDYGYTF
d_call: TRBD2; clone_size: NA; v_call: TRBV27; j_call: TRBJ2-1; cdr3_nt: TGTGCCAGCAGTTTAGGGACTAGCGGGAGCATTGAGCAGTTCTTC; cdr3_aa: CASSLGTSGSIEQFF
d_call: NA; clone_size: few; v_call: TRBV30; j_call: TRBJ2-1; cdr3_nt: TGTGCCTGGACCCGTACCCCTCGACTTGACTATGAGCAGTTCTTC; cdr3_aa: CAWTRTPRLDYEQFF
d_call: TRBD2; clone_size: NA; v_call: TRBV20-1; j_call: TRBJ2-1; cdr3_nt: TGCAGTGCTCGAGGTGGAGGACTAGCGCGATACAATGAGCAGTTCTTC; cdr3_aa: CSARGGGLARYNEQFF
d_call: NA; clone_size: NA; v_call: TRBV9; j_call: TRBJ2-5; cdr3_nt: TGTGCCAGCAGCGCGGAGGGGTTAGAGACCCAGTACTTC; cdr3_aa: CASSAEGLETQYF
d_call: TRBD1; clone_size: NA; v_call: TRBV27; j_call: TRBJ1-1; cdr3_nt: TGTGCCAGCAGTTTATCAACCCCAGGGGGCGCGATAAATGCTTTCTTT; cdr3_aa: CASSLSTPGGAINAFF
d_call: TRBD1; clone_size: NA; v_call: TRBV24-1; j_call: TRBJ2-7; cdr3_nt: TGTGCCACCAGTGAGGACAGGGAAAGCTCCTACGAGCAGTACTTC; cdr3_aa: CATSEDRESSYEQYF
d_call: NA; clone_size: few; v_call: TRBV9; j_call: TRBJ1-1; cdr3_nt: TGTGCCAGCTCGACTTTGAACACTGAAGCTTTCTTT; cdr3_aa: CASSTLNTEAFF
d_call: NA; clone_size: NA; v_call: TRBV6-5; j_call: TRBJ1-5; cdr3_nt: TGTGCCAGCAGTTACCTGGGGCGGCCCGGTGCCAATCAGCCCCAGCATTTT; cdr3_aa: CASSYLGRPGANQPQHF
d_call: TRBD2; clone_size: NA; v_call: TRBV11-2; j_call: TRBJ2-1; cdr3_nt: TGTGCCAGCAGGGGCGGGGGGGCCTACAATGAGCAGTTCTTC; cdr3_aa: CASRGGGAYNEQFF